This T cell receptor (beta chain) was captured in a study of blood T cell repertoires in COVID-19. Germline CDR1 is KGHSH and CDR2 is LQKENI. This CDR3 is 15 amino acids long. V was shortened by 2 bases and J by 6 bases, with 11 bases between the two germline ends. Profiled with immunoSEQ multiplex PCR; TCRdb holds only in-frame clones, not every one. The sample comprises around 220,000 clones, 75% to 90% of which are singletons, and around 5% rests with the top ten. J is TRBJ1-6 and V is TRBV18, with D tentatively TRBD1 (5 bases). Sequencing used peripheral blood. The sequence was obtained from a human donor in a cohort sampled during active COVID-19. The CDR3 sequence: CASSPNRGFNSPLHF. DNA for the CDR3: TGTGCCAGCTCACCAAATAGGGGTTTTAATTCACCCCTCCACTTT.